This T cell receptor (beta chain) came from a study of shared clonotypes between healthy human individuals. Replicate sorted-subset PCRs were loaded with around 220 ng DNA, roughly 33,000 T cell genomes. Measured with immunoSEQ multiplex PCR; TCRdb has only the in-frame clones, and not every one. The sample lists 800,000 to 950,000 clones; around 96% were seen once. Notes on the study in general: Generation probabilities were higher for clonotypes shared across all four sorted-subset donors than for unshared ones.

Naivety among CD8 cells was defined by CD45RO negativity and positive CCR7 selection, thereby excluding terminally differentiated effector memory CD45RA+ cells. Notes on this clone: The antigen remains unidentified. This sample includes further DNA sequences coding for the same CDR3.

Between the trimmed V and J ends, which lost 3 bases and 2 bases, there was a span of 8 bases. Per germline, CDR1 MNHEY and CDR2 SMNVEV (reference sequence). This CDR3 spans 13 amino acids. The sequence was obtained from a man aged 25-45 years in good health. The sample taken for sequencing was naive CD8+ T cells sorted from blood. The chain carries TRBV27 and TRBJ2-7; weak D call: TRBD1 (6 bases). The CDR3 region has the DNA TGTGCCAGCAGTTTGGACAGCACCTACGAGCAGTACTTC. Its protein is CASSLDSTYEQYF.